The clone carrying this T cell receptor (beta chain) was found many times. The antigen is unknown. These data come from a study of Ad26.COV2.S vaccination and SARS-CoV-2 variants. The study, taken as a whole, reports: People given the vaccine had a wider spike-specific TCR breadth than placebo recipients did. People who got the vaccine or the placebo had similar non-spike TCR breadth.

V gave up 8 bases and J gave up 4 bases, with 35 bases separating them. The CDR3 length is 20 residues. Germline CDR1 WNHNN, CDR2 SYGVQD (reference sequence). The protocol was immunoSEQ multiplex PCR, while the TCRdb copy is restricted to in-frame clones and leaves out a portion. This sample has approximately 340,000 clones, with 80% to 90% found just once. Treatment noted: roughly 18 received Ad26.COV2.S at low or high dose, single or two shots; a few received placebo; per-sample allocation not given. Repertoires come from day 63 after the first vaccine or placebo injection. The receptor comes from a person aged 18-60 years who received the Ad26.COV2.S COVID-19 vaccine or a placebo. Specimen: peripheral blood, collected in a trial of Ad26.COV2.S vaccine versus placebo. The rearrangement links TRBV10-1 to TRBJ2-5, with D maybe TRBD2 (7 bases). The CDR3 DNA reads TGCGCCAGCCTGGCACCACATATACCGGGGGGCTATTTAAGACGAGAGACCCAGTACTTC. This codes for CASLAPHIPGGYLRRETQYF.